This is a list of T cell receptor beta chains from one sample in a study of T cell changes during pregnancy in multiple sclerosis. Clones were read by immunoSEQ multiplex PCR, and TCRdb kept only the in-frame ones, dropping some. The sample consists of 40,000 to 50,000 clones, 80% to 90% of them appearing once. The material sequenced was CD4+ T cells from peripheral blood mononuclear cells, taken in the first trimester of pregnancy. The receptors stem from a female donor with multiple sclerosis, enrolled in a pregnancy study. Both conserved end residues are part of each CDR3. A D gene is named only where the DNA matches it firmly. The size of a clone is reported for some rows only, either as once, few or many, or as a class for expanded clones.

j_call cdr3_length v_call clone_size d_call cdr3_nt cdr3_aa
TRBJ1-5 15 TRBV6-1 - TRBD1 TGTGCCAGCAGTGAAGGCGGGACAGCTCATCAGCCCCAGCATTTT CASSEGGTAHQPQHF
TRBJ2-5 15 TRBV11-2 - TRBD2 TGTGCCAGCAGCCGCCTGATGACTAGCGGAGAGACCCAGTACTTC CASSRLMTSGETQYF
TRBJ2-1 18 TRBV9 - - TGTGCCAGCAGCGGTGGACGGCTACTAGAGAGCTCCTACAATGAGCAGTTCTTC CASSGGRLLESSYNEQFF
TRBJ2-5 16 TRBV2 - - TGTGCCAGCAGTGTATCTCGGTCCGGGTTCCAAGAGACCCAGTACTTC CASSVSRSGFQETQYF
TRBJ1-3 15 TRBV6-5 - - TGTGCCAGCAGTGCCCGCGGGGCCGGGAGGTACACCATATATTTT CASSARGAGRYTIYF
TRBJ2-4 14 TRBV29-1 - - TGCAGCGTTGTTGTAAGAGTAGCCAAAAACATTCAGTACTTC CSVVVRVAKNIQYF
TRBJ1-4 14 TRBV5-1 - TRBD1 TGCGCCAGCAGCTTGGACAGGGGCAGGGAAAAACTGTTTTTT CASSLDRGREKLFF
TRBJ2-3 15 TRBV5-1 - TRBD1 TGCGCCAGCAGCCTTGAGGACAGGGGCCCAGATACGCAGTATTTT CASSLEDRGPDTQYF
TRBJ2-7 18 TRBV12-5 once TRBD2 TGTGCTAGTGGTTTGGTACTAGGCGCTAGCGGGAGTCTTAACGAGCAGTACTTC CASGLVLGASGSLNEQYF
TRBJ2-1 15 TRBV19 - - TGTGCCAGTAGTGCTCCCTCAGCGGCTTCGGATGAGCAGTTCTTC CASSAPSAASDEQFF
TRBJ2-3 15 TRBV19 - - TGTGCCAGTAGTATAGCCCGAGGCGACACAGATACGCAGTATTTT CASSIARGDTDTQYF
TRBJ2-7 16 TRBV19 - TRBD2 TGTGCCAGTAGAGATAGAACAAGCGGGAGCTCCTACGAGCAGTACTTC CASRDRTSGSSYEQYF
TRBJ2-5 14 TRBV6-5 once - TGTGCCAGCAGGCAAACAGGGTTCTGGGAGACCCAGTACTTC CASRQTGFWETQYF
TRBJ1-1 13 TRBV7-9 - - TGTGCCAGCAGCTTAGTGGGCCAGGGGAGAGCTTTCTTT CASSLVGQGRAFF
TRBJ2-7 16 TRBV27 - TRBD2 TGTGCCAGCAGTTTATTTGGGACTAGCGGGGTGTACGAGCAGTACTTC CASSLFGTSGVYEQYF
TRBJ2-5 13 TRBV25-1 - - TGTGCCAGCAGTGTATGGGGGGAAGAGACCCAGTACTTC CASSVWGEETQYF
TRBJ1-2 16 TRBV2 - - TGTGCCAGCAGTGTAGAAAACAGCCTCTTTACCTATGGCTACACCTTC CASSVENSLFTYGYTF
TRBJ1-1 13 TRBV10-3 - - TGTGCCATCAGCGGACAGCCGAACACTGAAGCTTTCTTT CAISGQPNTEAFF
TRBJ2-1 14 TRBV5-1 - - TGCGCCAGCAGCTTGGTTGGGCCTAAGAATGAGCAGTTCTTC CASSLVGPKNEQFF
TRBJ1-1 12 TRBV6-6 - - TGTGCCATAAAGGGGGTGAACACTGAAGCTTTCTTT CAIKGVNTEAFF
TRBJ2-2 15 TRBV9 - TRBD1 TGTGCCAGCAGCGCGGGACAGGCGAACACCGGGGAGCTGTTTTTT CASSAGQANTGELFF
TRBJ2-2 16 TRBV6-4 - TRBD1 TGTGCCAGCAGTGACCCGGGACAGGGTAACACCGGGGAGCTGTTTTTT CASSDPGQGNTGELFF
TRBJ2-7 15 TRBV7-2 once TRBD1 TGTGCCAGCAGCGCGGACAGGGGGGAATTCTACGAGCAGTACTTC CASSADRGEFYEQYF
TRBJ1-4 17 TRBV28 - TRBD1 TGTGCCAGCAGTTCAGAGGGACAGGGGGCAGGAGAGGAAAAACTGTTTTTT CASSSEGQGAGEEKLFF
TRBJ2-6 18 TRBV18 - TRBD1 TGTGCCAGCTCACCCCGGACAGGCGATAGCTCTGGGGCCAACGTCCTGACTTTC CASSPRTGDSSGANVLTF
TRBJ1-1 14 TRBV19 few - TGTGCCAGTAGTATTGGAGGGTCGAACACTGAAGCTTTCTTT CASSIGGSNTEAFF
TRBJ1-1 13 TRBV10-3 - - TGTGCCATCAGGATGGAGGGGAACACTGAAGCTTTCTTT CAIRMEGNTEAFF
TRBJ2-7 11 TRBV5-4 - - TGTGCCAGCAGCTTGCTGCGCGAGCAGTACTTC CASSLLREQYF
TRBJ2-3 13 TRBV29-1 - - TGCAGCCTTGGGCAGGTCTCCACAGATACGCAGTATTTT CSLGQVSTDTQYF
TRBJ1-2 14 TRBV5-1 - - TGCGCCAGCAGCTTGGAGAGGGCCGGCTATGGCTACACCTTC CASSLERAGYGYTF
TRBJ2-3 12 TRBV19 - - TGTGCCAGTAGTATTCGGACAGATACGCAGTATTTT CASSIRTDTQYF
TRBJ2-1 13 TRBV6-1 - TRBD2 TGTGCCAGCCTAGCGGGACTTTACAATGAGCAGTTCTTC CASLAGLYNEQFF
TRBJ1-1 13 TRBV29-1 - TRBD1 TGCAGCGCCGGACAGGGGGCCCTAATTGAAGCTTTCTTT CSAGQGALIEAFF
TRBJ2-3 13 TRBV5-6 - - TGTGCCAGCAGTAAGACAGGCACAGATACGCAGTATTTT CASSKTGTDTQYF
TRBJ2-1 16 TRBV5-1 - TRBD2 TGCGCCAGCAGCGTATCCGGGACTAGCGGGAGAAATGAGCAGTTCTTC CASSVSGTSGRNEQFF
TRBJ1-2 14 TRBV7-8 - - TGTGCCAGCAGCTTAGAGAGCAGGTCCTATGGCTACACCTTC CASSLESRSYGYTF
TRBJ2-7 13 TRBV7-3 - TRBD1 TGTGCCAGCAGCTTAAATGCAGGGGGCGAGCAGTACTTC CASSLNAGGEQYF
TRBJ2-7 16 TRBV10-1 - TRBD1 TGCGCCAGCAGTGAACCCTCCGGGACAGGGCTTAACGAGCAGTACTTC CASSEPSGTGLNEQYF
TRBJ1-1 13 TRBV18 - - TGTGCCAGCTCACCAACTAGGAACACTGAAGCTTTCTTT CASSPTRNTEAFF
TRBJ2-1 15 TRBV11-1 - - TGTGCCAGCAGCGCACCGGGACTCACCTACAATGAGCAGTTCTTC CASSAPGLTYNEQFF
TRBJ2-7 15 TRBV5-1 - - TGCGCCAGCAGCTTGGGGTCCGGGGGTACCTACGAGCAGTACTTC CASSLGSGGTYEQYF
TRBJ2-6 15 TRBV7-6 once - TGTGCCAGCAGCCCAGGTGGTGGTGGGGCCAACGTCCTGACTTTC CASSPGGGGANVLTF
TRBJ2-2 12 TRBV7-3 - - TGTGCCAGCAGCATCTATGGCGGGGAGCTGTTTTTT CASSIYGGELFF
TRBJ2-3 16 TRBV21-1 - - TGTGCCAGCAGCAATCGGGGGCGGGAGGGCCAAGATACGCAGTATTTT CASSNRGREGQDTQYF
TRBJ1-3 16 TRBV7-9 once TRBD1 TGTGCCAGCAGCCCGTCCGGGACAGGGCATGGAAACACCATATATTTT CASSPSGTGHGNTIYF
TRBJ1-4 15 TRBV2 - - TGTGCCAGCAGAAGAGAGACTTCGGCGGGGGAAAAACTGTTTTTT CASRRETSAGEKLFF
TRBJ2-1 17 TRBV10-1 - TRBD2 TGCGCCAGCAGTGAGTCCGCGGGGGAGGCCTCTTACAATGAGCAGTTCTTC CASSESAGEASYNEQFF
TRBJ2-5 14 TRBV5-4 - TRBD1 TGTGCCAGCAGACAACAGGGGGCTCGTGAGACCCAGTACTTC CASRQQGARETQYF
TRBJ1-1 14 TRBV7-3 - - TGTGCCAGCAGCCCGGGCGGGGAGAACACTGAAGCTTTCTTT CASSPGGENTEAFF
TRBJ2-7 14 TRBV28 - TRBD1 TGTGCCAGCAAGTTATTCGGGACAGCCTACGAGCAGTACTTC CASKLFGTAYEQYF
TRBJ1-4 14 TRBV7-9 few - TGTGCCAGCAGCTTAACAACAGAAAATGAAAAACTGTTTTTT CASSLTTENEKLFF
TRBJ2-7 13 TRBV6-1 - TRBD2 TGTGCCAGTCTGACTAGCGGGAGAGGCGAGCAGTACTTC CASLTSGRGEQYF
TRBJ2-7 15 TRBV18 once TRBD1 TGTGCCAGCTCACGTGATCCCGGGACAGTAGCCGAGCAGTACTTC CASSRDPGTVAEQYF
TRBJ1-1 13 TRBV27 - - TGTGCCAGCAGTCTCAGGGGACGCACTGAAGCTTTCTTT CASSLRGRTEAFF
TRBJ2-5 11 TRBV5-4 - - TGTGCCAGCAGCCTGCAAGAGACCCAGTACTTC CASSLQETQYF
TRBJ2-7 14 TRBV7-9 - - TGTGCCAGCAGCCCCCAGGGTAGCTCCTACGAGCAGTACTTC CASSPQGSSYEQYF
TRBJ1-5 14 TRBV27 once TRBD1 TGTGCCAGCAGTTTAGACAGGGGCAATCAGCCCCAGCATTTT CASSLDRGNQPQHF
TRBJ1-2 13 TRBV28 - - TGTGCCAGCACGGAGGGGCTTCCCTATGGCTACACCTTC CASTEGLPYGYTF